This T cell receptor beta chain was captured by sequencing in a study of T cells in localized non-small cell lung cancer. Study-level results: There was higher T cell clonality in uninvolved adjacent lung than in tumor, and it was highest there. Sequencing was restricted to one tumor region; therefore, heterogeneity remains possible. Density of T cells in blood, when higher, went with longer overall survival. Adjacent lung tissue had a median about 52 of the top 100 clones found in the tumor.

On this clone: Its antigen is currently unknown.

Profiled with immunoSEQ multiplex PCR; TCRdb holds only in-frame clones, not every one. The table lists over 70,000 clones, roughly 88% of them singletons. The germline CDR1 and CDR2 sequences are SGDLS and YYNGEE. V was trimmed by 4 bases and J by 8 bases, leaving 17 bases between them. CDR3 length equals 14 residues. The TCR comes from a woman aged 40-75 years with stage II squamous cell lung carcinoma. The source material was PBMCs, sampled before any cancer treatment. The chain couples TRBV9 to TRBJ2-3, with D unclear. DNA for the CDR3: TGTGCCAGCAGCACCCGAGAGACCCCAGTTACGCAGTATTTT. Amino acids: CASSTRETPVTQYF.